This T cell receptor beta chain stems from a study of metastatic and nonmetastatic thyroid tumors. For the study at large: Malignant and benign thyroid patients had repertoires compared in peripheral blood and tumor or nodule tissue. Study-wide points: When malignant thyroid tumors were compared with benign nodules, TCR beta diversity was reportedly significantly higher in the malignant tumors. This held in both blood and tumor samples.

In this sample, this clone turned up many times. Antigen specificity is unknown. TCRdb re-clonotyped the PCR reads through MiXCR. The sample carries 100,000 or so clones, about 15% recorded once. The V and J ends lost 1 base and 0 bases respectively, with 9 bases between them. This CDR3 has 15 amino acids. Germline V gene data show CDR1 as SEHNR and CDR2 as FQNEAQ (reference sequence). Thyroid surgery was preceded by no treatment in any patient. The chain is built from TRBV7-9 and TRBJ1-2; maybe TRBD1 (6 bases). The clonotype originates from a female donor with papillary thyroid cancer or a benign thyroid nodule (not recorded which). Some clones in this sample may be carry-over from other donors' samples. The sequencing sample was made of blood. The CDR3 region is CASSLDGGPNYGYTF. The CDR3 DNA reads TGTGCCAGCAGCTTAGATGGGGGGCCTAACTATGGCTACACCTTC.